This TCR beta chain was retrieved from a study of T cells after yellow fever vaccination. The wider study: Some fractions had low cell numbers, and these were prepared with SMART-Seq v4 Ultra Low Input. Study results and caveats: Reappearing after the booster were most of the clones from primary vaccination (less than 97% CD4, 70% to 90% CD8). Abundant clonotypes (contaminants from the bulk population) could be present in FACS-sorted repertoires.

This clonotype was seen at least ten times. Its antigen is unidentified. Production of TCR cDNA was by 5'RACE template switching, which also added a universal primer site and UMIs. One entry per CDR3 protein, called by TCRdb with MiXCR from the 5' RACE reads. This table holds around 610,000 distinct CDR3 sequences, roughly 13% found once. The CDR3 runs to 16 residues. The V and J ends lost 3 bases and 0 bases respectively, with 11 bases between them. The germline V gene has CDR1 KGHDR and CDR2 SFDVKD. This chain links TRBV24-1 with TRBJ2-1; the D gene is possibly TRBD1 (5 bases). The sequences come from PBMCs, collected on the day of the yellow fever booster vaccination. This clonotype was sampled from a young man who received the YFV17D yellow fever vaccine. The CDR3: CATSDIQGNSYNEQFF. The CDR3 nucleotides read TGTGCCACCAGTGATATCCAGGGCAACTCCTACAATGAGCAGTTCTTC.